This TCR beta chain was sequenced in a study of cytomegalovirus exposure and HLA in healthy donors. Study-level information: A prior analysis found about 110 million unique TCR beta sequences from roughly 180 million T cells.

Study conclusions and caveats: The availability of immune exposure information extended only to CMV serostatus. The study labeled 164 TCR beta chains cytomegalovirus-associated. Later findings reportedly placed an Asian-associated ancestry cluster below the roughly 660-donor mean for N-insertions.

Primers: 60 Vbeta forward and 13 Jbeta reverse. Sequencing was performed with immunoSEQ multiplex PCR; in TCRdb, only in-frame clones are kept and a portion is missing. The sample gives about 120,000 clones, approximately 67% of which show up once; about 1.5% is in the top ten. The CDR3 consists of 14 residues. V shed 3 bases and J 2 bases; nucleotides not matched to a gene: 3. Germline values: CDR1 MNHNS, CDR2 SASEGT. Details on this clone: Its antigen is undetermined.

The chain carries TRBV6-1 and TRBJ2-7; 8 positions match TRBD1. Sequences were obtained from PBMCs. The sequence was obtained from a man aged 18-30 years in good health and CMV-seronegative. The CDR3 DNA reads TGTGCCAGCAGTGATTGGGACAGGCCCTACGAGCAGTACTTC. As protein: CASSDWDRPYEQYF.